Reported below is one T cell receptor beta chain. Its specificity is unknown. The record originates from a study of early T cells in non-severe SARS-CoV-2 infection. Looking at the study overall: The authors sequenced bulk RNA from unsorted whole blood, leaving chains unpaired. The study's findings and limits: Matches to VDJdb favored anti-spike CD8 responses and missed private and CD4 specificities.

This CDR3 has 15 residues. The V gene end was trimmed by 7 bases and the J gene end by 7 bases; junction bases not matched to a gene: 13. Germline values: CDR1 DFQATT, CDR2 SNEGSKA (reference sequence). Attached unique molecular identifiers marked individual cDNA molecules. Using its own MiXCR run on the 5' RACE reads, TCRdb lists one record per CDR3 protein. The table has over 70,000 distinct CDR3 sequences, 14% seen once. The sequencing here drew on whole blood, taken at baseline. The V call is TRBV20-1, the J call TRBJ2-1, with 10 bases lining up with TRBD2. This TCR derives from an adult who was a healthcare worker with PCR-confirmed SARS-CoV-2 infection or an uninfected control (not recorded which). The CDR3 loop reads CSVKRGLAGENEQFF. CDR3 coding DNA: TGCAGTGTCAAGAGGGGTCTAGCGGGAGAGAATGAGCAGTTCTTC.